A single sample gave rise to the 9 T cell receptor beta chains below, sequenced in a study of T cell responses to AZD1222 COVID-19 vaccine. Some clones are missing from TCRdb's copy, which holds only in-frame ones; the method was immunoSEQ multiplex PCR. Of 180,000 or so clones listed, 70% to 90% were seen once; the top ten hold around 1.6%. The input for sequencing was peripheral blood, taken on day 0 of AZD1222 vaccination. These receptors all come from an adult in good health.

The chain combines TRBV28 with TRBJ1-3, with 7 bases matching TRBD1. CDR1 and CDR2 (germline): MDHEN, SYDVKM. CDR3 size: 15 residues. With 5 bases clipped from V and 7 bases from J, the junction kept 11 bases outside the gene matches. This CDR3 is CASSHRGGRRNTIYF. Here the CDR3 DNA reads TGTGCCAGCAGTCACAGGGGCGGTAGAAGGAACACCATATATTTT.

This chain uses TRBV5-5 with TRBJ2-5; a possible D gene is TRBD2 (7 bases). This CDR3 is 15 amino acids long. Germline CDR1 reads SGHKS; CDR2 reads YYEKEE (reference sequence). Trimming removed 6 bases from V and 8 bases from J, with 23 bases in between. The CDR3 reads CASINIGGEFDTQYF. As DNA, the CDR3 is TGTGCCAGCATCAACATAGGGGGGGAGTTCGATACCCAGTACTTC.

The V gene is TRBV28, the J gene TRBJ2-5; tentatively, D is TRBD1 (6 bases). The CDR3 is 16 residues long. In germline, CDR1 is MDHEN, CDR2 SYDVKM. V shed 2 bases and J shed 3 bases, with 16 bases lying between them. The CDR3 DNA reads as TGTGCCAGCAGTTTAGATTGGGGGCAGGGAAAAGAGACCCAGTACTTC. It yields the protein CASSLDWGQGKETQYF.

CDR3 amino acids: CASRFGHLNQPQHF. The CDR3 region has the DNA TGTGCCAGCCGTTTCGGGCATCTAAATCAGCCCCAGCATTTT. The chain recombines TRBV6-2 or TRBV6-3 with TRBJ1-5; unclear D gene. The CDR3 length is 14 residues. Trimming stripped 8 bases from V and 4 bases from J, with 15 bases between. Germline values: CDR1 MNHEY, CDR2 SVGEGT.

The chain couples TRBV7-2 to TRBJ1-1; D perhaps matches TRBD1 (5 bases). Germline CDR1 and CDR2: SGHTA and FQGNSA. The germline V and J ends were trimmed by 2 bases and 0 bases, with 16 bases remaining between them. CDR3 size: 17 residues. CDR3 sequence reads: CASSLMMGRGMNTEAFF. For the CDR3, the DNA is TGTGCCAGCAGCTTAATGATGGGGCGGGGGATGAACACTGAAGCTTTCTTT.

DNA for the CDR3: TGTGCCAGCAGCTTCAGCAGTGGGGGGTCTGACGGGGAGCTGTTTTTT. This codes for CASSFSSGGSDGELFF. The chain is built from TRBV7-9 and TRBJ2-2; TRBD2 is a possible D gene (6 bases). CDR3 length: 16 residues. Germline V gene sequence: CDR1 SEHNR, CDR2 FQNEAQ (reference sequence). V dropped 3 bases and J dropped 7 bases, with 18 bases sitting between them. Combining the CDR3 with reference TRBV7-9 and TRBJ2-2 gives the whole variable domain DTGVSQNPRHKITKRGQNVTFRCDPISEHNRLYWYRQTLGQGPEFLTYFQNEAQLEKSRLLSDRFSAERPKGSFSTLEIQRTEQGDSAMYLCASSFSSGGSDGELFFGEGSRLTVL.

V usage is TRBV10-3 and J usage is TRBJ1-5; TRBD1 aligns across 9 bases. V lost 6 bases to trimming and J lost 7 bases; unmatched junction nucleotides: 10. The CDR3 spans 15 residues. Germline V CDR1 and CDR2: ENHRY, SYGVKD. CDR3: CAIRPDRGSGQPQHF. The CDR3, as DNA: TGTGCCATCAGGCCGGACAGGGGATCAGGGCAGCCCCAGCATTTT.

This clone showed up just once. The chain joins TRBV28 to TRBJ1-1, with D perhaps TRBD1 (5 bases). The CDR3 runs 15 residues. The ends were cut back, 5 bases at V and 2 bases at J, with 15 bases in the middle. Germline V gene sequence: CDR1 MDHEN, CDR2 SYDVKM. The CDR3 DNA follows: TGTGCCAGCAGTCCACCCGGGACGGTTAACACTGAAGCTTTCTTT. Translation: CASSPPGTVNTEAFF.

CDR3 region: CASSNQGIWGYTF. The CDR3 bases are TGTGCCAGCAGCAATCAGGGAATTTGGGGCTACACCTTC. The genes are TRBV5-6 and TRBJ1-2, with a tentative D call TRBD1 (5 bases). Germline V gives CDR1 SGHDT, CDR2 YYEEEE. The V end lost 4 bases, the J end lost 8 bases, and 15 bases lay between the germline ends. The CDR3 extends over 13 amino acids.